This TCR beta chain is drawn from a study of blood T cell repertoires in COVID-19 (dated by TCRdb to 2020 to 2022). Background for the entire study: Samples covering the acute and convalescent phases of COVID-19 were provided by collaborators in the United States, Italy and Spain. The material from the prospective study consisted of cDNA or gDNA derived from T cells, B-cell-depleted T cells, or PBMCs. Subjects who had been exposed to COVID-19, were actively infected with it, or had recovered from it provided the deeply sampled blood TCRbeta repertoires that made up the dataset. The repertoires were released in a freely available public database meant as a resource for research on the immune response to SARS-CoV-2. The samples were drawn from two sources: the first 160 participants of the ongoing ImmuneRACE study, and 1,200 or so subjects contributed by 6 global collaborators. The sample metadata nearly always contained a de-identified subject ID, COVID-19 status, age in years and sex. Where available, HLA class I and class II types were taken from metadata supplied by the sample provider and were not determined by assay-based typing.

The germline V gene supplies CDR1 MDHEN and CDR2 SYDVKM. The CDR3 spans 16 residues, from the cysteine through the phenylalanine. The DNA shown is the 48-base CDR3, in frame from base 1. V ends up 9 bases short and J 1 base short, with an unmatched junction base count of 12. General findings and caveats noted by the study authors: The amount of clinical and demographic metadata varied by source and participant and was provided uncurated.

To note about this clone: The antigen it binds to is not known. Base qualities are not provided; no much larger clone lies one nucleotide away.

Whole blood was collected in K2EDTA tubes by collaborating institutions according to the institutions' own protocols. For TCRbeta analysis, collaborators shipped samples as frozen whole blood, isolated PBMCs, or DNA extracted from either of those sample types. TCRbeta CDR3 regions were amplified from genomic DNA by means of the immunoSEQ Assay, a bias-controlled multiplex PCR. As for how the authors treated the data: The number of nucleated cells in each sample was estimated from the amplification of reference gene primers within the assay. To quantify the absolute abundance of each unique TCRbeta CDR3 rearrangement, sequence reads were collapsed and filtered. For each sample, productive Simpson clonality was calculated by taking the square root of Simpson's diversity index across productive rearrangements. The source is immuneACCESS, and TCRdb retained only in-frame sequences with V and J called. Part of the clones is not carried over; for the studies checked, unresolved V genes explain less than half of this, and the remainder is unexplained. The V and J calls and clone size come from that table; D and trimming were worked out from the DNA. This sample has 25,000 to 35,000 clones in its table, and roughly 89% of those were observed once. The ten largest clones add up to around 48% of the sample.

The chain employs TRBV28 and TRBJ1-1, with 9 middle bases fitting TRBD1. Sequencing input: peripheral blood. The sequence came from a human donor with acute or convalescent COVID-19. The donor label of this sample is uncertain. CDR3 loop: CARDLGQGWANTEAFF. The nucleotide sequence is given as TGTGCCAGGGATCTGGGACAGGGATGGGCGAACACTGAAGCTTTCTTT.